This T cell receptor (beta chain) was sequenced in a study of blood T cell repertoires in COVID-19. Sequenced by immunoSEQ multiplex PCR; TCRdb stores in-frame clones only, minus some. The table lists around 310,000 clones, over 70% of them singletons. Germline values: CDR1 MDHEN, CDR2 SYDVKM. Trimming cost V 6 bases and J 4 bases, with 17 bases left between them. The CDR3 is 15 residues long. V gene TRBV28 combines with J gene TRBJ2-3; D perhaps matches TRBD2 (7 bases). Sample: PBMCs or T cells enriched from blood (not recorded which). The TCR originated in a man aged 25-40 years who had recovered from COVID-19. Written as DNA, the CDR3 is TGTGCCAGCAGGCCCCGGGGGGCGCCTTCAGATACGCAGTATTTT. Translated: CASRPRGAPSDTQYF.